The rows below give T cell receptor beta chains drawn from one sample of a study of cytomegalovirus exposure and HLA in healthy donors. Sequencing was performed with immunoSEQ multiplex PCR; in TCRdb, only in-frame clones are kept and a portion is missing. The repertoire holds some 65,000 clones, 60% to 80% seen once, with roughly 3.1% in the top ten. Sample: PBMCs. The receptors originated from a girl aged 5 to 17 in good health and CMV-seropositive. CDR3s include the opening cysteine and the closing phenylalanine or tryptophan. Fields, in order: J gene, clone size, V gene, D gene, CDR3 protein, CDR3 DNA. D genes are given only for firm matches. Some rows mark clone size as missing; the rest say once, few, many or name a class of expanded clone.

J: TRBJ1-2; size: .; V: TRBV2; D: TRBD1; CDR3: CASSERTGDIGYTF; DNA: TGTGCCAGCAGTGAAAGGACAGGGGATATTGGCTACACCTTC
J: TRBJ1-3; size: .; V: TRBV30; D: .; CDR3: CAWSIGGSGNTIYF; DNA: TGTGCCTGGAGTATCGGAGGCTCTGGAAACACCATATATTTT
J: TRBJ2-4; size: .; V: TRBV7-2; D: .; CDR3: CASSRGLPIQYF; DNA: TGTGCCAGCAGCAGAGGACTTCCCATTCAGTACTTC
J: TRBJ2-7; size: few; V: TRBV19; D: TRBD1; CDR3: CATSGTGSSYEQYF; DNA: TGTGCCACCTCCGGGACAGGGTCCTCCTACGAGCAGTACTTC
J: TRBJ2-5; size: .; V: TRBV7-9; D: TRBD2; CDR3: CASSHSSGGSQETQYF; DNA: TGTGCCAGCAGTCATTCTAGCGGGGGATCCCAAGAGACCCAGTACTTC
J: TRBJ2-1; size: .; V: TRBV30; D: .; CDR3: CAWSVGLAGPYNEQFF; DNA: TGTGCCTGGAGTGTGGGGTTGGCGGGACCCTACAATGAGCAGTTCTTC
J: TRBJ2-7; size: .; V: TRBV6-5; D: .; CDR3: CASGAGPSSYEQYF; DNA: TGTGCCAGCGGTGCAGGGCCGAGCTCCTACGAGCAGTACTTC
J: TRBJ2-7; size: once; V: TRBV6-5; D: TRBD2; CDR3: CASSRGGLAVYEQYF; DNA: TGTGCCAGCAGTCGGGGGGGACTAGCGGTCTACGAGCAGTACTTC
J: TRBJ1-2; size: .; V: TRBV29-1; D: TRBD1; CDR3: CSVEGQDFYGYTF; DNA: TGCAGCGTTGAGGGACAGGACTTTTATGGCTACACCTTC
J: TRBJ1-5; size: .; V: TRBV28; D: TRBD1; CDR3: CASSPGTGLMSNQPQHF; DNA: TGTGCCAGCAGCCCAGGGACAGGTCTTATGAGCAATCAGCCCCAGCATTTT
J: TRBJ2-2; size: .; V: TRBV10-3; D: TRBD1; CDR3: CAISESGTANTGELFF; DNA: TGTGCCATCAGTGAGTCTGGGACAGCCAACACCGGGGAGCTGTTTTTT
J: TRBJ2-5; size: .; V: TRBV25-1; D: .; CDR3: CASSDSRPPGTQYF; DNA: TGTGCCAGCAGTGATTCGAGACCGCCGGGGACCCAGTACTTC
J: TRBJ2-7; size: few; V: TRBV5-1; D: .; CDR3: CASSSHERRPYEQYF; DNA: TGCGCCAGCAGCTCCCATGAGCGGAGGCCCTACGAGCAGTACTTC
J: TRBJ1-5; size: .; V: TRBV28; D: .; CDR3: CASSQQGLYQPQHF; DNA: TGTGCCAGCAGTCAACAGGGTTTGTATCAGCCCCAGCATTTT
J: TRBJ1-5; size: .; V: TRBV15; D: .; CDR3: CATSVWDINNQPQHF; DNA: TGTGCCACCAGTGTTTGGGACATAAACAATCAGCCCCAGCATTTT
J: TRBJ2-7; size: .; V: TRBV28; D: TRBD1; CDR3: CASQIGGQGAGEQYF; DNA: TGTGCCAGCCAAATCGGGGGACAGGGGGCCGGAGAGCAGTACTTC
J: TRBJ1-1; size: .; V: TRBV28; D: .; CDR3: CASISAKTEAFF; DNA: TGTGCCAGCATAAGCGCGAAAACTGAAGCTTTCTTT
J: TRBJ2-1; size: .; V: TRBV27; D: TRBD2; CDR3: CASSFRGDEQFF; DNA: TGTGCCAGCAGTTTCCGGGGGGATGAGCAGTTCTTC
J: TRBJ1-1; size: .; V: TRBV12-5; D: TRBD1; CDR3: CASGSGTGSLEAFF; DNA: TGTGCTAGTGGTTCCGGGACAGGATCCCTCGAAGCTTTCTTT
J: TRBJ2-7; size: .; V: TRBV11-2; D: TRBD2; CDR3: CASSGLVRIYEQYF; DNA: TGTGCCAGCAGCGGACTAGTAAGAATCTACGAGCAGTACTTC
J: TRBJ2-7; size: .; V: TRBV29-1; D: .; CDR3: CSVGGSGSYEQYF; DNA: TGCAGCGTTGGAGGAAGCGGATCCTACGAGCAGTACTTC
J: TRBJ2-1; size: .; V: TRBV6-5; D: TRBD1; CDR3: CASSYVAGDRGNEQFF; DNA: TGTGCCAGCAGTTACGTGGCGGGGGACAGGGGAAATGAGCAGTTCTTC
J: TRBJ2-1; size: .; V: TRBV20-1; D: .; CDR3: CSASLAVEQFF; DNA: TGCAGTGCTAGTTTAGCAGTAGAGCAGTTCTTC
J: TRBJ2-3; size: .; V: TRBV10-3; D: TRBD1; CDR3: CAISEPDRGADTQYF; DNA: TGTGCCATCAGTGAGCCTGACAGGGGAGCAGATACGCAGTATTTT
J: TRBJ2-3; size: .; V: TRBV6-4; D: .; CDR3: CASSDSKSGADTQYF; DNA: TGTGCCAGCAGTGACTCGAAGTCAGGGGCAGATACGCAGTATTTT
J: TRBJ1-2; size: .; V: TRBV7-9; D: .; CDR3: CASSLASGFGYTF; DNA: TGTGCCAGCAGCTTAGCGTCGGGTTTTGGCTACACCTTC
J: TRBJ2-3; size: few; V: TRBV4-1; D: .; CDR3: CASSQASTDTQYF; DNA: TGCGCCAGCAGCCAAGCTAGTACAGATACGCAGTATTTT
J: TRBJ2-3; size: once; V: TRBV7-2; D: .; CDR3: CASSAKRLNTDTQYF; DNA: TGTGCCAGCAGCGCCAAGAGATTAAACACAGATACGCAGTATTTT
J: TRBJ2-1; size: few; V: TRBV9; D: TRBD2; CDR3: CASSPRLAGNNEQFF; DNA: TGTGCCAGCAGCCCGCGACTAGCGGGAAACAATGAGCAGTTCTTC
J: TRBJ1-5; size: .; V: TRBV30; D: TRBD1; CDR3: CAWSRTGGNQPQHF; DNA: TGTGCCTGGAGCCGGACAGGGGGCAATCAGCCCCAGCATTTT
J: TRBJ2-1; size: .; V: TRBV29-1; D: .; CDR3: CSANSGPSYNEQFF; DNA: TGCAGCGCCAATTCAGGGCCATCCTACAATGAGCAGTTCTTC
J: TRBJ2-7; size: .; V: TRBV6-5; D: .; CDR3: CASSYSRVVNYEQYF; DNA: TGTGCCAGCAGTTACTCCCGGGTCGTCAACTACGAGCAGTACTTC
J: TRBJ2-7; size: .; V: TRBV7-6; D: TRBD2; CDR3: CASSLDVAGDLAEGEQYF; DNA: TGTGCCAGCAGCTTAGATGTCGCGGGAGACTTAGCCGAAGGCGAGCAGTACTTC
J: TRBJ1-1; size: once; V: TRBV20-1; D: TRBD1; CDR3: CGAGTGLNAFF; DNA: TGCGGTGCTGGGACAGGGTTGAACGCTTTCTTT
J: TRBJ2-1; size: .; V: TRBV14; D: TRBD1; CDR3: CASSHRTGGFDEQFF; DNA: TGTGCCAGCAGCCATCGGACAGGGGGCTTCGATGAGCAGTTCTTC
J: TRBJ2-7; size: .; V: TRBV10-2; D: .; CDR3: CASSESDSGGHEQYF; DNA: TGCGCCAGCAGTGAGTCGGACTCTGGGGGCCACGAGCAGTACTTC
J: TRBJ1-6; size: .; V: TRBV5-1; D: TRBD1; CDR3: CASSLVGQEQLNSPLHF; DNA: TGCGCCAGCAGCTTGGTCGGACAGGAGCAGCTTAATTCACCCCTCCACTTT
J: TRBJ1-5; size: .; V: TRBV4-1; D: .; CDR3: CASSYRDKNQPQHF; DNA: TGCGCCAGCAGCTACCGGGATAAAAATCAGCCCCAGCATTTT
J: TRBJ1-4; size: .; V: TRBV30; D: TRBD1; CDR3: CAFSQDRGRTNEKLFF; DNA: TGTGCCTTCTCCCAGGACAGGGGTAGGACTAATGAAAAACTGTTTTTT
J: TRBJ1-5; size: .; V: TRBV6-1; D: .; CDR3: CASSEARARQPQHF; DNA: TGTGCCAGCAGTGAAGCGCGGGCCAGGCAGCCCCAGCATTTT
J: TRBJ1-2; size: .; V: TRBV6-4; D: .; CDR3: CASSAGNREPSGYTF; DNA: TGTGCCAGCAGTGCAGGGAACAGGGAGCCCAGTGGCTACACCTTC
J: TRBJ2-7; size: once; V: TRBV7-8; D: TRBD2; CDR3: CASRPIAGASYEQYF; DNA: TGTGCCAGCAGACCGATAGCGGGAGCCTCCTACGAGCAGTACTTC
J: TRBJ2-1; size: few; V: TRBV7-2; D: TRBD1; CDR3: CASSPADRGNEQFF; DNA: TGTGCCAGCAGCCCGGCGGACAGGGGTAATGAGCAGTTCTTC
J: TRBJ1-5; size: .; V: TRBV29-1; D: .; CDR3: CSVVWGADGNQPQHF; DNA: TGCAGCGTTGTTTGGGGAGCCGATGGCAATCAGCCCCAGCATTTT
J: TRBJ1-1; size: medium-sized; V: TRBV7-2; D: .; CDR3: CASSPDRWNTEAFF; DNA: TGTGCCAGCAGCCCTGACAGGTGGAACACTGAAGCTTTCTTT
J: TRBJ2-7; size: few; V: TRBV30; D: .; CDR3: CAWSHSYEQYF; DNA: TGTGCCTGGAGCCACTCCTACGAGCAGTACTTC
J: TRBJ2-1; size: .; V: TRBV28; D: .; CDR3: CASSLGGTAYNEQFF; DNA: TGTGCCAGCAGTTTAGGCGGGACTGCCTACAATGAGCAGTTCTTC
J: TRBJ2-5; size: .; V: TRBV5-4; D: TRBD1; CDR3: CASSPTGGPQETQYF; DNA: TGTGCCAGCAGTCCCACAGGGGGTCCACAAGAGACCCAGTACTTC
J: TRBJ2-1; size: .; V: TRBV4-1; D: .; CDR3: CASSQEGGGSSYNEQFF; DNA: TGCGCCAGCAGCCAAGAGGGAGGTGGTAGCTCCTACAATGAGCAGTTCTTC
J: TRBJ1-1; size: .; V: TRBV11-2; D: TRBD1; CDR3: CASSLVPPTTGVFTEAFF; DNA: TGTGCCAGCAGCTTAGTTCCGCCCACGACAGGGGTGTTCACTGAAGCTTTCTTT
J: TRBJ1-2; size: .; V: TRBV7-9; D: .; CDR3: CASSSTERGGLYGYTF; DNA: TGTGCCAGCAGCTCCACAGAACGGGGTGGGCTCTATGGCTACACCTTC
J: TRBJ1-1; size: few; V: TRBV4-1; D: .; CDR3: CASSQTVDTEAFF; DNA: TGCGCCAGCAGCCAAACGGTAGACACTGAAGCTTTCTTT
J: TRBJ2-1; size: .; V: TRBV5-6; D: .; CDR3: CASLTRGAWRDSYNEQFF; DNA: TGTGCCAGCTTGACACGGGGGGCTTGGCGGGACTCCTACAATGAGCAGTTCTTC
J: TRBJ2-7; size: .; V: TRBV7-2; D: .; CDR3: CASSFEGLNTYEQYF; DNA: TGTGCCAGCAGCTTTGAGGGCCTAAATACCTACGAGCAGTACTTC